Shown below are 21 T cell receptor beta chains from a single sample sequenced in a study of blood T cell repertoires in COVID-19. Assay: immunoSEQ multiplex PCR; the TCRdb copy retains only in-frame clones and omits some. The data show 240,000 or so clones, about 87% seen once. The specimen sequenced was PBMCs or T cells enriched from blood (not recorded which). These receptors all come from a man in his fifties who had been exposed to COVID-19.

This sequence joins TRBV5-1 and TRBJ2-1, with no clear D. Between the trimmed V and J ends, which lost 0 bases and 6 bases, there was a span of 10 bases. CDR1 and CDR2 from the germline V gene are SGHRS and YFSETQ. This CDR3 spans 14 amino acids. CDR3 in amino acids: CASSLGPEFNEQFF. CDR3 DNA sequence: TGCGCCAGCAGCTTGGGTCCGGAGTTCAATGAGCAGTTCTTC.

The chain carries TRBV5-1 and TRBJ1-5, with TRBD1 matching over 7 bases. This CDR3 has 15 residues. J lost 7 bases, V lost 2 bases, and 9 bases had no gene match. Germline V gene data show CDR1 as SGHRS and CDR2 as YFSETQ. CDR3 residues: CASSFTGEVGQPQHF. CDR3 bases: TGCGCCAGCAGCTTTACAGGGGAGGTCGGACAGCCCCAGCATTTT.

This clone was seen a single time. This sequence joins TRBV5-1 and TRBJ1-1; D is ambiguous. The germline V gene has CDR1 SGHRS and CDR2 YFSETQ. The CDR3 sequence is 17 residues long. The germline V and J ends were trimmed by 0 bases and 3 bases, with 18 bases remaining between them. CDR3 in DNA: TGCGCCAGCAGCTTGGGGCAGGAGGCCGGCCTGTACACTGAAGCTTTCTTT. This codes for CASSLGQEAGLYTEAFF.

The chain recombines TRBV18 with TRBJ1-5, with a possible D match to TRBD1 (6 bases). The CDR3 totals 14 residues. Trimming removed 6 bases from V and 2 bases from J, with 11 bases in between. Germline lookup yields CDR1 KGHSH and CDR2 LQKENI. The CDR3, as DNA: TGTGCCAGCTCCGGGGGGGCCCGCAATCAGCCCCAGCATTTT. This sequence encodes CASSGGARNQPQHF. Full variable domain (missing parts from reference TRBV18 and TRBJ1-5): NAGVMQNPRHLVRRRGQEARLRCSPMKGHSHVYWYRQLPEEGLKFMVYLQKENIIDESGMPKERFSAEFPKEGPSILRIQQVVRGDSAAYFCASSGGARNQPQHFGDGTRLSIL.

The rearrangement joins TRBV5-4 to TRBJ1-2; D may be TRBD1 (6 bases). Per germline, CDR1 SGHNT and CDR2 YYREEE (reference sequence). CDR3 length: 15 amino acids. The V end was cut by 3 bases, the J end by 4 bases, with 16 bases between. CDR3 sequence: CASSSTRGTPYGYTF. The CDR3 coding sequence is TGTGCCAGCAGCTCTACTAGGGGGACACCCTATGGCTACACCTTC.

This chain joins TRBV6-4 and TRBJ2-2; TRBD1 is a possible D gene (7 bases). The CDR3 contains 14 residues. Trimming left V 10 bases short and J 0 bases short, with 12 bases between. Germline CDR1 MRHNA, CDR2 SNTAGT. The CDR3 here is CANLRGANTGELFF. CDR3 in DNA: TGTGCCAATCTCAGGGGGGCGAACACCGGGGAGCTGTTTTTT.

The chain employs TRBV5-4 and TRBJ2-2; TRBD2 matches at 7 bases. V gave up 1 base and J gave up 3 bases; unmatched junction bases: 6. This CDR3 is 16 amino acids long. Germline assignment: CDR1 SGHNT and CDR2 YYREEE (reference sequence). The CDR3 sequence: CASSLWRGRDTGELFF. CDR3 in DNA: TGTGCCAGCAGCTTGTGGCGGGGGAGGGACACCGGGGAGCTGTTTTTT.

J is TRBJ1-1 and V is TRBV2, with D maybe TRBD1 (5 bases). This CDR3 is 11 amino acids long. V was pared by 7 bases and J by 8 bases, with 11 bases between. The germline V gene encodes CDR1 SNHLY and CDR2 FYNNEI. CDR3 DNA: TGTGCCAGCAAATCGACAGTAGAAGCTTTCTTT. As protein: CASKSTVEAFF.

This chain links TRBV3-1 (or the pseudogene TRBV3-2) with TRBJ1-4; tentative D call: TRBD1 (6 bases). CDR3 length: 15 residues. V lost 0 bases and J 11 bases, leaving 16 bases between the germline ends. Germline V gene lookup returns CDR1 LGHDT and CDR2 YNNKEL (reference sequence). The CDR3 sequence is CASSQEWTVGGKLFF. The CDR3 bases are TGTGCCAGCAGCCAAGAGTGGACAGTAGGTGGGAAACTGTTTTTT.

This clone was seen just once. This sequence joins TRBV5-1 and TRBJ1-5, with D unclear. V lost 5 bases to trimming and J lost 11 bases, with 23 bases between them. The CDR3 runs to 15 residues. CDR1 SGHRS and CDR2 YFSETQ come from the germline V gene. CDR3: CASRPNPDSVGSQHF. CDR3 DNA sequence: TGCGCCAGCAGGCCCAACCCCGATAGCGTGGGTTCCCAGCATTTT.

The CDR3 reads CASSLAEQGIFGYTF. The DNA for the CDR3 is TGTGCCAGCAGCTTAGCGGAACAGGGGATATTTGGCTACACCTTC. The J gene is TRBJ1-2, the V gene TRBV7-9; 7 bases are shared with TRBD1. Germline V CDR1 and CDR2: SEHNR, FQNEAQ (reference sequence). V was pared by 0 bases and J by 7 bases, with 8 bases of the junction left unmatched. This CDR3 is built from 15 residues.

This clone was seen once. This rearrangement joins TRBV5-1 to TRBJ1-5; D unclear. The length of the CDR3 is 13 residues. From germline, CDR1 is SGHRS and CDR2 YFSETQ. V was cut by 1 base and J by 7 bases, with 9 bases left in between. CDR3 DNA sequence: TGCGCCAGCAGCTTGTATGGCACCCAGCCCCAGCATTTT. Its translation is CASSLYGTQPQHF.

This clone was seen many times. The V gene is TRBV27, the J gene TRBJ2-5, with a possible D match to TRBD2 (6 bases). The germline V gene encodes CDR1 MNHEY and CDR2 SMNVEV (reference sequence). Trimming took 5 bases from V and 2 from J, leaving 18 bases between them. The CDR3 contains 16 residues. The CDR3 DNA reads as TGTGCCAGCAGTCCCTCCGGAGGGTGGGGACAAGAGACCCAGTACTTC. This sequence encodes CASSPSGGWGQETQYF.

The chain joins TRBV28 to TRBJ2-1, with 7 bases aligning to TRBD1. Germline V gives CDR1 MDHEN, CDR2 SYDVKM. J gave up 3 bases and V 9 bases, and 14 bases lay outside the gene matches. The CDR3 runs to 16 residues. The CDR3 protein is CASRSETGDLYNEQFF. The CDR3 region has the DNA TGTGCCAGTAGATCCGAAACAGGGGATCTCTACAATGAGCAGTTCTTC.

The rearrangement joins TRBV2 to TRBJ1-4, with 10 bases lining up with TRBD1. This CDR3 has 13 residues. Germline-derived CDR1 and CDR2 are SNHLY and FYNNEI. The V gene end was trimmed by 7 bases and the J gene end by 8 bases; junction bases not matched to a gene: 4. The CDR3 sequence: CASTGQGREKLFF. The CDR3 DNA is TGTGCCAGCACGGGACAGGGGAGGGAAAAACTGTTTTTT.

V is TRBV19 and J is TRBJ2-7; weak D call: TRBD2 (5 bases). The germline V gene encodes CDR1 LNHDA and CDR2 SQIVND (reference sequence). Trimming stripped 1 base from V and 0 bases from J, with 7 bases between. The CDR3 has 14 residues. In nucleotides, the CDR3 is TGTGCCAGTAGTATAGGACGGGACTCCTACGAGCAGTACTTC. Its translation: CASSIGRDSYEQYF.

The chain has TRBV12-3 or TRBV12-4 and TRBJ1-2, with D perhaps TRBD1 (6 bases). CDR3 length: 13 residues. Trimming pared 7 bases from V and 7 bases from J, leaving 16 bases between. The CDR3 loop reads CASTRTGSGGYTF. Here the CDR3 DNA reads TGTGCCAGCACACGAACAGGGTCTGGTGGCTACACCTTC.

In DNA form, the CDR3 reads TGTGCCAGCAGGGGGGGGCCCACTAATGAAAAACTGTTTTTT. This encodes CASRGGPTNEKLFF. The chain links TRBV2 to TRBJ1-4, with D maybe TRBD1 (6 bases). The germline CDR1 and CDR2 sequences are SNHLY and FYNNEI. V lost 6 bases and J 2 bases, leaving 10 bases between the germline ends. The CDR3 totals 14 residues.

The genes are TRBV7-9 and TRBJ1-2, with TRBD1 as a possible D gene (5 bases). This CDR3 contains 14 residues. The V gene lost 6 bases and the J gene lost 3 bases, with 14 bases spanning the gap. The V gene's germline CDR1 is SEHNR and CDR2 FQNEAQ (reference sequence). This CDR3 is CASRVDRLDYGYTF. CDR3 DNA sequence: TGTGCCAGCAGGGTCGACAGATTAGACTATGGCTACACCTTC.

Only one count was recorded for this clone. The chain is built from TRBV20-1 and TRBJ2-7; maybe TRBD1 (5 bases). V lost 3 bases and J 7 bases, leaving 10 bases between the germline ends. CDR1 and CDR2 (germline): DFQATT, SNEGSKA (reference sequence). This CDR3 is built from 11 residues. DNA of the CDR3: TGCAGTGCTAGCAGGGTAGGAGAGCAGTACTTC. Encoded protein: CSASRVGEQYF.

The J gene is TRBJ1-1, the V gene TRBV21-1. TRBV21-1 is a pseudogene segment. CDR3 length equals 19 residues. The CDR3 protein is CASSKVISGDTGTNTEAFF. The CDR3 region has the DNA TGTGCCAGCAGCAAAGTTATCAGCGGGGACACAGGAACGAACACTGAAGCTTTCTTT.